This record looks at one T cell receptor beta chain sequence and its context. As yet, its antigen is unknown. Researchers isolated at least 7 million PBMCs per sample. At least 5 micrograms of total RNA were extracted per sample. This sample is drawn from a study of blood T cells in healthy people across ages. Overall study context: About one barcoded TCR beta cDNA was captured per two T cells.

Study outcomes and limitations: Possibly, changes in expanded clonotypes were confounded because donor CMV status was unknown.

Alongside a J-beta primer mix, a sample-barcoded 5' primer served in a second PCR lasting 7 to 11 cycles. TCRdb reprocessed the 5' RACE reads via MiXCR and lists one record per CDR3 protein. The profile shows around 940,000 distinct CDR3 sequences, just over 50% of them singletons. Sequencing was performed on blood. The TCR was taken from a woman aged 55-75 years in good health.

CDR3 amino acids: CSASVPYHTREQFF. The CDR3 DNA follows: TGCAGTGCTAGCGTGCCCTACCATACCCGTGAGCAGTTCTTC. The chain joins TRBV20-1 to TRBJ2-1; D not certain. Germline V CDR1 and CDR2: DFQATT, SNEGSKA (reference sequence). V lost 3 bases to trimming and J lost 9 bases, with 18 bases between them. The CDR3 extends over 14 amino acids.